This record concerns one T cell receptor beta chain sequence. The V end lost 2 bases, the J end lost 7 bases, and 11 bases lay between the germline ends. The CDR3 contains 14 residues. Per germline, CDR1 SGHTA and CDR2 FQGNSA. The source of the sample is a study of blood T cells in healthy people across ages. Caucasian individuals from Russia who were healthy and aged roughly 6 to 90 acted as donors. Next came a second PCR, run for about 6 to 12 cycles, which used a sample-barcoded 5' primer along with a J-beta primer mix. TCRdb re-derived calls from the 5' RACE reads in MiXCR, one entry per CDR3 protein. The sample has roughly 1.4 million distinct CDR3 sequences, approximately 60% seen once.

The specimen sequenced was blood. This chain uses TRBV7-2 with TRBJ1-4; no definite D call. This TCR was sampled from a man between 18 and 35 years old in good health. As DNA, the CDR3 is TGTGCCAGCAGCTTATTAGGTGCGAGTGAAAAACTGTTTTTT. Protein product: CASSLLGASEKLFF.